This TCR beta chain was recorded in a study of CXCR3-negative and CXCR3-positive naive CD8 T cells. The CDR3 runs to 15 residues. CDR1 and CDR2 (germline): SGHNT, YYREEE (reference sequence). CD8+ T cell subsets were each sorted in triplicate, 250,000 to 300,000 cells apiece. UMI-tagged TRB cDNA libraries were built via 5' RACE. TCRdb processed the 5' RACE reads again and assigns one entry to each CDR3 protein, with no DNA. Here the sample table reports roughly 100,000 distinct CDR3 sequences. The V call is TRBV5-4, the J call TRBJ2-5; TCRdb's assignment of TRBD2 cannot be checked, as there is no DNA. Material: naive CXCR3- CD8+ T cells from blood. Subset defined: CD45RO-CCR7+CD27+CD95- naive CD8+ T cells lacking CXCR3 (TNR3-). This clonotype was obtained from a human donor in good health. Some clones in this sample may be carry-over from other donors' samples. The CDR3 sequence: CASSLVTESRETQYF.